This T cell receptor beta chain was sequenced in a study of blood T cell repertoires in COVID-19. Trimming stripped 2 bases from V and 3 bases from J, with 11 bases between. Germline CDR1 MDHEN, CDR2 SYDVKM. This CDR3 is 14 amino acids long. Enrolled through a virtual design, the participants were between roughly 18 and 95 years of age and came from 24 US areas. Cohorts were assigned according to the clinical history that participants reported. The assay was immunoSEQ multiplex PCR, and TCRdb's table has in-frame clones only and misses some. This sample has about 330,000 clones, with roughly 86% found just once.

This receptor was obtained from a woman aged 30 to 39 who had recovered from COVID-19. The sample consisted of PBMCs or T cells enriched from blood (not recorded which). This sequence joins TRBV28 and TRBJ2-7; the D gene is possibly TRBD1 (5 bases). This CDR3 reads CASSLTQAFYEQYF. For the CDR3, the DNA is TGTGCCAGCAGTTTAACACAGGCGTTCTACGAGCAGTACTTC.